The clone carrying this T cell receptor beta chain occurred a few times. As yet, its antigen is unknown. TCRdb fed the 5' RACE reads into MiXCR, producing one record per CDR3 protein. The sample lists some 1,700,000 distinct CDR3 sequences, about 32% occurring once. Germline CDR1 LGHDT, CDR2 YNNKEL (reference sequence). CDR3 length: 15 residues. V lost 5 bases and J lost 4; bases outside the gene matches: 4. This sample is drawn from a study of identical twins. Regarding the study as a whole: Excess sharing between twins was weaker in beta out-of-frame sequences. For cord blood, abundant beta clonotypes had fewer insertions, unlike memory repertoires, which showed none.

The sample was cord blood. This receptor was taken from a newborn girl in good health. This chain uses TRBV3-1 with TRBJ2-7; 14 nucleotides align to TRBD2. CDR3 coding DNA: TGTGCCAGCAGCTCGCGGACTAGCGGGAGGTACGAGCAGTACTTC. As protein: CASSSRTSGRYEQYF.